The 9 T cell receptor beta chains reported below all come from one sample, sequenced in a study of post-analysis software for immune sequencing data. These receptors have no known antigen. Tagging with unique molecular identifiers was a feature of the TCR beta cDNA libraries. TCRdb reprocessed the PCR reads with MiXCR, giving one entry per CDR3 protein. The sample yields 700,000 to 800,000 distinct CDR3 sequences, roughly 27% seen once. Notes on the study in general: TRBV segments more frequent in patients than in controls numbered roughly 5 and included TRBV5-6, TRBV5-1 and TRBV20-1.

Material for sequencing was blood. The receptors derive from a girl under 18 with multiple sclerosis.

This clonotype was seen once. This clone may be a read error of a much larger clone one base away. The chain is built from TRBV6-5 and TRBJ1-2; the match to TRBD1 covers 11 bases. Looked up from germline, CDR1 is MNHEY and CDR2 is SVGAGI. The CDR3 extends over 12 amino acids. CDR3 sequence reads: CTSRTGGFGYTF. CDR3 DNA sequence: TGTACCAGCAGGACAGGGGGCTTTGGCTACACCTTC.

This clonotype was seen a handful of times. This CDR3 reads CASRRGNGYTF. CDR3 nucleotide sequence: TGTGCCAGCAGAAGGGGAAATGGCTACACCTTC. The chain is built from TRBV6-5 and TRBJ1-2, with D perhaps matching TRBD1 (5 bases). This CDR3 region has 11 residues. Trimming took 6 bases from V and 6 from J, leaving 8 bases between them. Germline V CDR1 and CDR2: MNHEY, SVGAGI.

The CDR3 bases are TGTGCCACCAGCCTACGGGCCACCGGGAGCGGCTACACCTTC. Its translation is CATSLRATGSGYTF. V gene TRBV15 combines with J gene TRBJ1-2; D is unclear. Trimming removed 5 bases from V and 8 bases from J, with 18 bases in between. The CDR3 contains 14 residues. CDR1 is LNHNV, CDR2 YYDKDF, per germline (reference sequence). Filled out from reference TRBV15 and TRBJ1-2, the complete variable domain reads DAMVIQNPRYQVTQFGKPVTLSCSQTLNHNVMYWYQQKSSQAPKLLFHYYDKDFNNEADTPDNFQSRRPNTSFCFLDIRSPGLGDTAMYLCATSLRATGSGYTFGSGTRLTVV.

This clonotype was picked up many times. This sequence joins TRBV6-5 and TRBJ2-7, with 8 bases lining up with TRBD1. The length of the CDR3 is 12 residues. Germline CDR1 is MNHEY and CDR2 is SVGAGI. V was pared by 4 bases and J by 6 bases, with 2 bases of the junction left unmatched. CDR3 residues: CASSSTGAEQYF. CDR3 nucleotides: TGTGCCAGCAGTTCGACAGGGGCCGAGCAGTACTTC.

On this clonotype: Mismatch with germline at one junction end may stem from a read error. The chain combines TRBV7-2 with TRBJ2-4, with 12 bases matching TRBD2. Germline V gives CDR1 SGHTA, CDR2 FQGNSA. CDR3 length: 12 amino acids. The CDR3, as DNA: TGTGCCAGCAGCCTAGCGGGAGGGTTTCAGTACTTC. It specifies CASSLAGGFQYF.

This clonotype was observed a handful of times. The rearrangement joins TRBV11-2 to TRBJ2-7, with a possible D match to TRBD1 (5 bases). This CDR3 has 16 amino acids. CDR1 SGHAT and CDR2 FQNNGV come from the germline V gene. Trimming left V 1 base short and J 0 bases short, with 13 bases between. CDR3 amino acids: CASSLGPGQASYEQYF. Here the CDR3 DNA reads TGTGCCAGCAGCTTAGGCCCCGGACAAGCCTCCTACGAGCAGTACTTC.

The chain recombines TRBV29-1 with TRBJ2-3; 8 nucleotides agree with TRBD2. J lost 5 bases, V lost 1 base, and 5 bases had no gene match. Germline V lookup: CDR1 SQVTM, CDR2 ANQGSEA. The CDR3 covers 14 residues. The CDR3 sequence: CSVEVLAGGDTQYF. The CDR3 DNA reads as TGCAGCGTTGAAGTTCTCGCGGGAGGAGATACGCAGTATTTT.

This clonotype was seen a few times. This chain joins TRBV5-1 and TRBJ2-5; D is unclear. In germline, CDR1 is SGHRS, CDR2 YFSETQ. The V and J ends lost 3 bases and 2 bases respectively, with 8 bases between them. The CDR3 covers 13 residues. The CDR3, as DNA: TGCGCCAGCAGCTCCTACTATCAAGAGACCCAGTACTTC. The encoded protein is CASSSYYQETQYF.

This clonotype has only a few counts. The V and J genes are TRBV29-1 and TRBJ2-3; maybe TRBD2 (6 bases). CDR1 and CDR2 from the germline V gene are SQVTM and ANQGSEA. Trimming cost V 0 bases and J 4 bases, with 11 bases left between them. The CDR3 length is 14 residues. CDR3 nucleotide sequence: TGCAGCGTTGAAGATCGGGAGTTCGCAGATACGCAGTATTTT. Amino acids: CSVEDREFADTQYF.